The present entry profiles one T cell receptor (beta chain) with its context. The V segment lost 7 bases and the J segment 3 bases; nucleotides outside the gene matches: 10. Per the germline V gene, CDR1 is MDHEN and CDR2 is SYDVKM. CDR3 length: 15 amino acids. Measured with immunoSEQ multiplex PCR; TCRdb has only the in-frame clones, and not every one. This table has some 120,000 clones, 70% to 90% appearing once. This record belongs to a study of T cell responses to AZD1222 COVID-19 vaccine. The material was peripheral blood, obtained on day 0 of MenACWY control vaccination. This TCR came from an adult in good health. The chain carries TRBV28 and TRBJ2-7, with TRBD1 matching 9 bases. The CDR3 DNA follows: TGTGCCAGCAAAACCCCCACAGGGGGCATCTACGAGCAGTACTTC. Its translation: CASKTPTGGIYEQYF.